This TCR beta chain was identified in a study of CXCR3-negative and CXCR3-positive naive CD8 T cells. Study-level points and caveats: Surface CD5 looked about the same in the naive subsets, so the authors worked out TCR strength from TRB CDR3 properties. Relative to memory CD8+ cells, whose diversity was much lower, both naive subsets had comparably high diversity.

Libraries were UMI-labeled 5' RACE TRB cDNA. TCRdb reanalyzed the 5' RACE reads and collapses them to one entry per CDR3 protein, without DNA. Its table records about 53,000 distinct CDR3 sequences. Germline CDR1 and CDR2: SGHTA and FQGTGA. This CDR3 is 13 amino acids long. For this clonotype: The target antigen is unknown.

The source is a human donor in good health. Some clones in this sample may be carry-over from other donors' samples. The rearrangement uses TRBV7-3 and TRBJ2-1. Input material: naive CXCR3- CD8+ T cells from blood. Subset reported: CD45RO-CCR7+CD27+CD95- naive CD8+ T cells lacking CXCR3 (TNR3-). CDR3 region: CASSLNKLTEQFF.